Listed here is a single T cell receptor beta chain. The data belong to a study of blood T cell repertoires in COVID-19. The assay was immunoSEQ multiplex PCR, and TCRdb's table has in-frame clones only and misses some. The table shows 50,000 to 85,000 clones, with around 93% occurring only once. Germline assignment: CDR1 LNHDA and CDR2 SQIVND (reference sequence). The CDR3 has 14 residues. V gave up 6 bases and J gave up 6 bases, with 16 bases separating them. V and J are TRBV19 and TRBJ2-3; D might be TRBD2 (5 bases). The TCR originated in a human donor in a cohort sampled during active COVID-19. Sequencing was done on a sample of peripheral blood. The CDR3 DNA sequence: TGTGCCAGTAGCGTGGACCGCCGAGGGGATACGCAGTATTTT. This translates into CASSVDRRGDTQYF.